This T cell receptor beta chain stems from a study of cytomegalovirus exposure and HLA in healthy donors. Primers included in the PCR were 60 Vbeta and 13 Jbeta primers. Profiled with immunoSEQ multiplex PCR; TCRdb holds only in-frame clones, not every one. This sample carries about 160,000 clones, roughly 75% of them seen once, and the ten largest clones take 2.5%. The CDR3 length is 13 residues. Germline V gene data show CDR1 as MNHEY and CDR2 as SMNVEV (reference sequence). Trimming removed 2 bases from V and 1 base from J, with 5 bases in between. As concerns this clone: Other DNA variants within this sample encode the same CDR3.

V and J are TRBV27 and TRBJ1-1, with D uncertain. The sequence came from a female donor in good health and CMV-seronegative. Sequencing used PBMCs. CDR3 DNA: TGTGCCAGCAGTTTAAGTAGGAACACTGAAGCTTTCTTT. It specifies CASSLSRNTEAFF.